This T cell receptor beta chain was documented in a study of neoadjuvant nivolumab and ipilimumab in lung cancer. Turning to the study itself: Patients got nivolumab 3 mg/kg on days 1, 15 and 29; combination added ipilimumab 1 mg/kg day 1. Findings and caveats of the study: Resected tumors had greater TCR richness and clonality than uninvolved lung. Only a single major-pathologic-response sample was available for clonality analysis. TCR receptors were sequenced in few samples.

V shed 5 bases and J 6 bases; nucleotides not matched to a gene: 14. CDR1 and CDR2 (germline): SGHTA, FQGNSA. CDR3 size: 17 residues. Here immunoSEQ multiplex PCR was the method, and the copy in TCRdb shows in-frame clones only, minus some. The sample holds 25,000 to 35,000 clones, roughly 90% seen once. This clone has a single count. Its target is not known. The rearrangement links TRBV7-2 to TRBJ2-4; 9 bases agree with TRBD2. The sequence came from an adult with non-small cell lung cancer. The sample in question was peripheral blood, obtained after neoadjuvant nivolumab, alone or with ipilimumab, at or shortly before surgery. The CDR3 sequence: CASSERGGRASGNIQYF. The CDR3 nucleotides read TGTGCCAGCAGCGAGCGGGGCGGGAGGGCCTCAGGAAACATTCAGTACTTC.